These 32 T cell receptor beta chains originate from one sample sequenced in a study of blood T cells in healthy people across ages. A second PCR, run for roughly 6 to 11 cycles, used a sample-barcoded 5' primer plus a J-beta primer mix. TCRdb re-called the 5' RACE reads with MiXCR, one entry per CDR3 protein. Of about 1.5 million distinct CDR3 sequences in the sample, approximately 43% were seen once. The sample consisted of blood. The origin of the receptors is a woman between 18 and 29 years old in good health.

This clonotype occurred a few times. This sequence joins TRBV20-1 and TRBJ1-2, with a possible D match to TRBD1 (5 bases). CDR1 and CDR2 from the germline V gene are DFQATT and SNEGSKA (reference sequence). The length of the CDR3 is 14 residues. V gave up 5 bases and J gave up 5 bases, with 18 bases separating them. This chain's CDR3 is CSALPGPQYYGYTF. The DNA of the CDR3 is TGCAGTGCTCTCCCGGGACCGCAATATTATGGCTACACCTTC.

The chain has TRBV4-1 and TRBJ2-3; no clear D. The CDR3 totals 18 residues. CDR1 and CDR2 (germline): MGHRA, YSYEKL. Trimming took 1 base from V and 0 from J, leaving 17 bases between them. CDR3 DNA sequence: TGCGCCAGCAGCCAAGTAGTGTCGGAGTGGCGGAGCACAGATACGCAGTATTTT. Protein sequence: CASSQVVSEWRSTDTQYF.

The chain employs TRBV11-3 and TRBJ2-3, with D perhaps matching TRBD2 (6 bases). The CDR3 is made up of 13 amino acids. V was shortened by 4 bases and J by 6 bases, with 11 bases between the two germline ends. Per germline, CDR1 SGHNT and CDR2 YENEEA. The CDR3 region has the DNA TGTGCCAGCAGCTCTCTAGCGTTCGATACGCAGTATTTT. Its protein is CASSSLAFDTQYF. The full variable domain, completed using reference TRBV11-3 and TRBJ2-3, is EAGVVQSPRYKIIEKKQPVAFWCNPISGHNTLYWYLQNLGQGPELLIRYENEEAVDDSQLPKDRFSAERLKGVDSTLKIQPAELGDSAVYLCASSSLAFDTQYFGPGTRLTVL.

This clonotype showed up just a few times. The chain has TRBV7-9 and TRBJ2-3; the D is unclear. The CDR3 runs 14 residues. The V end was cut by 1 base, the J end by 2 bases, with 7 bases between. CDR1 SEHNR and CDR2 FQNEAQ come from the germline V gene (reference sequence). DNA of the CDR3: TGTGCCAGCAGCTTAGGACTGCACACAGATACGCAGTATTTT. It is translated as CASSLGLHTDTQYF.

This clonotype showed up just once. The chain links TRBV12-3 or TRBV12-4 to TRBJ1-2; D ambiguous. The CDR3 covers 16 residues. V was cut by 4 bases and J by 0 bases, with 15 bases left in between. CDR3 DNA: TGTGCCAGCAGTTCCGACATACCTCAGACTAACTATGGCTACACCTTC. Protein: CASSSDIPQTNYGYTF.

CDR3 loop: CASSLEGLAGTYEQYF. For the CDR3, the DNA is TGTGCCAGCAGTTTAGAGGGACTAGCGGGAACCTACGAGCAGTACTTC. The rearrangement uses TRBV12-3 or TRBV12-4 and TRBJ2-7; 13 nucleotides align to TRBD2. V was clipped by 1 base and J by 2 bases; unmatched bases: 2. The CDR3 loop spans 16 amino acids.

A few counts support this clonotype. This chain joins TRBV28 and TRBJ1-1, with D perhaps matching TRBD1 (6 bases). V dropped 4 bases and J dropped 4 bases, with 19 bases sitting between them. Germline CDR1 is MDHEN and CDR2 is SYDVKM. The CDR3 is 16 amino acids. The CDR3 reads CASSYGGRWARTEAFF. The CDR3 DNA reads TGTGCCAGCAGTTATGGGGGGCGGTGGGCGCGCACTGAAGCTTTCTTT.

The chain has TRBV7-9 and TRBJ2-3; the D is unclear. The CDR3 extends over 13 amino acids. Germline assignment: CDR1 SEHNR and CDR2 FQNEAQ (reference sequence). Deletions cut 5 bases from V and 3 bases from J, with 9 bases between. The CDR3 region is CASSPEGTDTQYF. The DNA for the CDR3 is TGTGCCAGCAGCCCCGAAGGAACAGATACGCAGTATTTT.

A few counts support this clonotype. The J gene is TRBJ1-1, the V gene TRBV5-1, with 10 bases fitting TRBD1. Per the germline V gene, CDR1 is SGHRS and CDR2 is YFSETQ. This CDR3 comprises 19 residues. V gave up 0 bases and J gave up 0 bases; unmatched junction bases: 11. The DNA for the CDR3 is TGCGCCAGCAGCTTGGCTTTTCTCCCGGGACAGGGGATGAACACTGAAGCTTTCTTT. Translation: CASSLAFLPGQGMNTEAFF.

This clonotype has more than one count but fewer than ten. This chain joins TRBV6-2 or TRBV6-3 and TRBJ1-2; D uncertain. The CDR3 is 13 residues long. V was shortened by 6 bases and J by 1 base, with 9 bases between the two germline ends. CDR1 and CDR2 (germline): MNHEY, SVGEGT. Here the CDR3 reads CASSWKNNYGYTF. The CDR3 nucleotides read TGTGCCAGCAGCTGGAAGAATAACTATGGCTACACCTTC.

V gene TRBV7-9 combines with J gene TRBJ1-4; a weak D match, TRBD1 (5 bases). The germline V gene encodes CDR1 SEHNR and CDR2 FQNEAQ (reference sequence). The CDR3 is 15 residues long. The V end lost 2 bases, the J end lost 5 bases, and 12 bases lay between the germline ends. CDR3 sequence reads: CASSLSGGVNEKLFF. The CDR3 bases are TGTGCCAGCAGCTTATCTGGGGGGGTGAATGAAAAACTGTTTTTT.

The chain uses TRBV5-1 and TRBJ2-5; a weak D match, TRBD2 (5 bases). The germline V gene has CDR1 SGHRS and CDR2 YFSETQ. CDR3 size: 15 residues. The V and J ends lost 0 bases and 11 bases respectively, with 20 bases between them. The CDR3 sequence is CASSLDGGGFNEQYF. CDR3 DNA: TGCGCCAGCAGCTTGGATGGCGGAGGTTTCAATGAGCAGTACTTC.

V usage is TRBV7-2 and J usage is TRBJ1-1, with no clear D. V lost 3 bases, J lost 2 bases, and 10 bases lay in between. There are 14 residues in the CDR3. Germline values: CDR1 SGHTA, CDR2 FQGNSA. The CDR3 bases are TGTGCCAGCAGCTTCTTTACAAGTAACACTGAAGCTTTCTTT. This sequence encodes CASSFFTSNTEAFF.

V usage is TRBV29-1 and J usage is TRBJ1-1; D is uncertain. Germline V CDR1 and CDR2: SQVTM, ANQGSEA. This CDR3 contains 14 residues. V lost 0 bases and J 0 bases, leaving 8 bases between the germline ends. CDR3 loop: CSVEDMELNTEAFF. The CDR3 DNA reads TGCAGCGTTGAAGATATGGAGTTGAACACTGAAGCTTTCTTT.

The J gene is TRBJ2-1, the V gene TRBV7-2; the match to TRBD2 covers 7 bases. Germline CDR1 SGHTA, CDR2 FQGNSA. V was pared by 5 bases and J by 4 bases, with 11 bases of the junction left unmatched. The length of the CDR3 is 16 residues. The CDR3 sequence: CASSRIWAGVYNEQFF. CDR3 sequence (DNA): TGTGCCAGCAGCCGCATCTGGGCGGGAGTATACAATGAGCAGTTCTTC.

This clonotype was seen only a few times. This sequence joins TRBV4-2 and TRBJ2-1; D is unclear. Looked up from germline, CDR1 is LGHNA and CDR2 is YNFKEQ. The germline V and J ends were trimmed by 0 bases and 8 bases, with 11 bases remaining between them. This CDR3 comprises 14 residues. The CDR3 DNA reads as TGTGCCAGCAGCCAAGACCCAGATCAAGATGAGCAGTTCTTC. Amino acids: CASSQDPDQDEQFF.

To note about this clonotype: One junction end does not reproduce the germline sequence, and a read error may be involved. J is TRBJ2-2 and V is TRBV10-3; TRBD2 is a possible D gene (5 bases). Per germline, CDR1 ENHRY and CDR2 SYGVKD. This CDR3 region has 15 residues. CDR3 nucleotide sequence: TGTGCCATCAGTGAGAGCGGCGCGAACACCGGGGAACTGTTTTTT. Its protein product is CAISESGANTGELFF.

The chain uses TRBV6-2 or TRBV6-3 and TRBJ2-3; D gene uncertain. There are 15 residues in the CDR3. Germline V gene lookup returns CDR1 MNHEY and CDR2 SVGEGT. The germline V and J ends were trimmed by 8 bases and 2 bases, with 17 bases remaining between them. The CDR3 DNA reads as TGTGCCAGCCGCCGGACCGATCCCCCCACAGATACGCAGTATTTT. This sequence encodes CASRRTDPPTDTQYF.

The J gene is TRBJ1-2, the V gene TRBV6-5; D gene uncertain. This CDR3 is 16 amino acids long. V was clipped by 6 bases and J by 8 bases, with 25 bases between them. Germline V gene sequence: CDR1 MNHEY, CDR2 SVGAGI. The CDR3 loop is CASSPQSVRGLGGYTF. In DNA, the CDR3 is TGTGCCAGCAGCCCCCAAAGTGTTCGTGGGCTGGGAGGCTACACCTTC.

This chain links TRBV5-1 with TRBJ2-1, with 7 bases matching TRBD1. The CDR3 spans 15 residues. Germline lookup yields CDR1 SGHRS and CDR2 YFSETQ. The junction had 5 bases not matched to a gene; V was cut back by 0 bases and J by 5 bases. CDR3 DNA: TGCGCCAGCAGCTTGGCGACAGGGAGTCACAATGAGCAGTTCTTC. It encodes CASSLATGSHNEQFF.

V usage is TRBV27 and J usage is TRBJ2-2; TRBD2 matches 9 bases. The CDR3 consists of 14 residues. In germline, CDR1 is MNHEY, CDR2 SMNVEV (reference sequence). J was trimmed by 5 bases and V by 5 bases; bases with no gene match: 3. Written as DNA, the CDR3 is TGTGCCAGCAGTCTAGCGGGGCAGACCGGGGAGCTGTTTTTT. Encoded protein: CASSLAGQTGELFF.

The rearrangement links TRBV18 to TRBJ2-3; 9 bases align to TRBD1. Germline V gene data show CDR1 as KGHSH and CDR2 as LQKENI. Trimming at V came to 3 bases and at J to 2 bases, leaving 3 bases not matched to a gene. The CDR3 spans 15 residues. The CDR3, as DNA: TGTGCCAGCTCACCCTGGACAGGGGACACAGATACGCAGTATTTT. This gives the protein CASSPWTGDTDTQYF. The whole variable domain, filled in from reference TRBV18 and TRBJ2-3, reads NAGVMQNPRHLVRRRGQEARLRCSPMKGHSHVYWYRQLPEEGLKFMVYLQKENIIDESGMPKERFSAEFPKEGPSILRIQQVVRGDSAAYFCASSPWTGDTDTQYFGPGTRLTVL.

The table lists this clonotype with many counts. One junction end does not reproduce the germline sequence, and a read error may be involved. This chain links TRBV5-1 with TRBJ2-7; D may be TRBD1 (5 bases). The CDR3 covers 13 residues. Germline V gene sequence: CDR1 SGHRS, CDR2 YFSETQ. The DNA of the CDR3 is TGTGCCAGCAGTTTAGTTACAGGCTACGAGCAGTACTTC. Amino acids: CASSLVTGYEQYF.

The table lists this clonotype with a few counts. The CDR3 DNA is TGCAGTGCTAGACCCAACCTTCCCGTTAATGAAAAACTGTTTTTT. It yields the protein CSARPNLPVNEKLFF. The chain recombines TRBV20-1 with TRBJ1-4; D not certain. The germline V gene encodes CDR1 DFQATT and CDR2 SNEGSKA (reference sequence). CDR3 length: 15 amino acids. Trimming took 2 bases from V and 4 from J, leaving 14 bases between them.

In DNA form, the CDR3 reads TGCGCCAGCAGCCCGTATGCCCCCTCGGGTACAGATACGCAGTATTTT. This translates into CASSPYAPSGTDTQYF. This chain links TRBV4-1 with TRBJ2-3; D gene ambiguous. The CDR3 has 16 amino acids. Germline values: CDR1 MGHRA, CDR2 YSYEKL. V gave up 4 bases and J gave up 3 bases, with 17 bases separating them.

This sequence joins TRBV11-2 and TRBJ2-7, with a tentative D call TRBD2 (6 bases). V lost 5 bases and J 7 bases, leaving 18 bases between the germline ends. The CDR3 extends over 14 amino acids. Germline CDR1 reads SGHAT; CDR2 reads FQNNGV. The CDR3 region is CASSPSGLPNEQYF. Here the CDR3 DNA reads TGTGCCAGCAGCCCAAGCGGACTACCCAATGAGCAGTACTTC.

This clonotype has more than one count but fewer than ten. The chain is built from TRBV20-1 and TRBJ2-7; 7 positions match TRBD1. Losses at the gene ends were 3 bases for V and 6 bases for J; bases not matched to a gene: 11. CDR1 DFQATT and CDR2 SNEGSKA come from the germline V gene (reference sequence). This CDR3 has 14 amino acids. CDR3 bases: TGCAGTGCTAGGGGGGATCGGGACAGAATCGAGCAGTACTTC. Translation: CSARGDRDRIEQYF.

The rearrangement joins TRBV27 to TRBJ2-5; 14 nucleotides align to TRBD2. J gave up 11 bases and V 0 bases, and 11 bases lay outside the gene matches. The CDR3 has 17 amino acids. The germline CDR1 and CDR2 sequences are MNHEY and SMNVEV (reference sequence). This chain's CDR3 is CASSLSGLGLAGDEQYF. CDR3 bases: TGTGCCAGCAGTTTATCGGGTTTGGGACTAGCGGGGGATGAGCAGTACTTC.

This clonotype was found once. This chain connects TRBV7-2 to TRBJ1-6, with a weak D call TRBD1 (6 bases). Germline CDR1 and CDR2: SGHTA and FQGNSA. The CDR3 covers 12 residues. V lost 6 bases to trimming and J lost 12 bases, with 12 bases between them. DNA of the CDR3: TGTGCCAGCAGTCTCAACAGGGAACCCCTCCACTTT. Its protein product is CASSLNREPLHF.

This clonotype was found a few times. The chain is built from TRBV18 and TRBJ2-3; D might be TRBD1 (5 bases). The germline V gene encodes CDR1 KGHSH and CDR2 LQKENI. The CDR3 has 15 residues. Deletions cut 2 bases from V and 0 bases from J, with 9 bases between. This CDR3 is CASSPDRDSTDTQYF. CDR3 coding DNA: TGTGCCAGCTCACCAGACAGAGATAGCACAGATACGCAGTATTTT. Based on the CDR3 plus reference TRBV18 and TRBJ2-3, the full variable domain is NAGVMQNPRHLVRRRGQEARLRCSPMKGHSHVYWYRQLPEEGLKFMVYLQKENIIDESGMPKERFSAEFPKEGPSILRIQQVVRGDSAAYFCASSPDRDSTDTQYFGPGTRLTVL.

This clonotype was recorded many times. The chain has TRBV29-1 and TRBJ1-2; possibly TRBD1 for D (5 bases). Germline V gene sequence: CDR1 SQVTM, CDR2 ANQGSEA. The length of the CDR3 is 12 residues. V shed 0 bases and J shed 7 bases, with 9 bases lying between them. CDR3 DNA: TGCAGCGTTGAAGATGGGGGTGGTGGCTACACCTTC. As protein: CSVEDGGGGYTF.

This chain connects TRBV4-3 to TRBJ1-3, with D hard to call. V was trimmed by 3 bases and J by 0 bases, leaving 6 bases between them. CDR1 is LGHNA, CDR2 YSLEER, per germline. The CDR3 extends over 14 amino acids. As DNA, the CDR3 is TGCGCCAGCAGCCAGTTGGCCTCTGGAAACACCATATATTTT. Translation: CASSQLASGNTIYF.